This TCR beta chain stems from a study of lymphopenia after photon versus proton radiotherapy. The repertoire was sequenced with immunoSEQ multiplex PCR; TCRdb's copy has only in-frame clones and lacks some. Of approximately 8,100 clones detected, about 90% appear once; the ten largest clones hold roughly 22%. A note on this clone: Antigen specificity is unknown.

The CDR3 runs 15 residues. V lost 5 bases to trimming and J lost 3 bases; unmatched junction nucleotides: 2. The germline gives CDR1 SGHVS, CDR2 FQNEAQ. General study findings and limits: Proton therapy kept repertoires fairly stable, unlike photons, which gained effector/memory cells. Only patients who died were analyzed for survival; proton advantage is unproven. Oligoclonal CD8+ Temra expansion after nadir drove photon patients' diversity drop.

Source: peripheral blood, taken from a patient treated with photon-based radiotherapy. This chain joins TRBV7-8 and TRBJ2-3; TRBD2 aligns across 13 bases. This TCR derives from an elderly man with cholangiocarcinoma. The CDR3 sequence: CASSAGLAGTDTQYF. CDR3 DNA sequence: TGTGCCAGCAGCGCGGGACTAGCGGGGACAGATACGCAGTATTTT.